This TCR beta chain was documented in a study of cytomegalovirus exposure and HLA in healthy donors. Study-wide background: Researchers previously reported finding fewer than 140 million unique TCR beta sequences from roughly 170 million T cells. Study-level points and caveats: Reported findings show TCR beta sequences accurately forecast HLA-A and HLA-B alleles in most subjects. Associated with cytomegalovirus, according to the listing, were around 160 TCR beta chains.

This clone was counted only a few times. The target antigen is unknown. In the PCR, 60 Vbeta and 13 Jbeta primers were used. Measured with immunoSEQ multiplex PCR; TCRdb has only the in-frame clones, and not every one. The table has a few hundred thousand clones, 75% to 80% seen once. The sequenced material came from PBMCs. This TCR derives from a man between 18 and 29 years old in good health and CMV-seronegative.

CDR3 sequence (DNA): TGTGCCAGCAGCTTAGCCCAACAGACGAACACCGGGGAGCTGTTTTTT. Encoded protein: CASSLAQQTNTGELFF. This chain connects TRBV5-4 to TRBJ2-2; D gene unclear. This CDR3 contains 16 residues. The germline gives CDR1 SGHNT, CDR2 YYREEE (reference sequence). The V gene lost 2 bases and the J gene lost 0 bases, with 11 bases spanning the gap. Full variable domain (outside the CDR3, taken from reference TRBV5-4 and TRBJ2-2): ETGVTQSPTHLIKTRGQQVTLRCSSQSGHNTVSWYQQALGQGPQFIFQYYREEENGRGNFPPRFSGLQFPNYSSELNVNALELDDSALYLCASSLAQQTNTGELFFGEGSRLTVL.